This entry lists 19 T cell receptor beta chains sequenced from one sample in a study of Ad26.COV2.S vaccination and SARS-CoV-2 variants. Repertoires were generated with immunoSEQ multiplex PCR, while TCRdb's copy carries only in-frame clones and drops some. The sample holds roughly 320,000 clones, around four fifths seen once. The treatment: 15 to 20 received Ad26.COV2.S at low or high dose, single or two shots; roughly five received placebo; per-sample allocation not given. All samples were drawn on day 63, counting from the first vaccine or placebo injection. This material consisted of peripheral blood, taken in a trial of Ad26.COV2.S vaccine versus placebo. These TCRs come from a person aged 18-60 years who received the Ad26.COV2.S COVID-19 vaccine or a placebo.

The chain uses TRBV7-9 and TRBJ2-1; the D gene is possibly TRBD1 (6 bases). V dropped 8 bases and J dropped 8 bases, with 16 bases sitting between them. The CDR3 has 13 residues. Germline-derived CDR1 and CDR2 are SEHNR and FQNEAQ (reference sequence). CDR3 in amino acids: CASGRDRPHEQFF. For the CDR3, the DNA is TGTGCCAGCGGGCGAGACAGGCCACATGAGCAGTTCTTC. The full variable domain, rest sourced from reference TRBV7-9 and TRBJ2-1, is DTGVSQNPRHKITKRGQNVTFRCDPISEHNRLYWYRQTLGQGPEFLTYFQNEAQLEKSRLLSDRFSAERPKGSFSTLEIQRTEQGDSAMYLCASGRDRPHEQFFGPGTRLTVL.

The chain carries TRBV28 and TRBJ1-2; 8 bases map to TRBD1. CDR3 length: 13 residues. The ends lost 8 bases at V and 5 bases at J; junction bases unmatched: 7. The germline V gene has CDR1 MDHEN and CDR2 SYDVKM. CDR3 coding DNA: TGTGCCAGCTTCCACAGGACAGGGTATGGCTACACCTTC. Amino acid sequence: CASFHRTGYGYTF.

V gene TRBV9 combines with J gene TRBJ1-1; D is unresolved. Germline CDR1 and CDR2: SGDLS and YYNGEE. There are 14 residues in the CDR3. V lost 2 bases, J lost 1 base, and 9 bases lay in between. The CDR3 DNA is TGTGCCAGCAGCGTTCTCGGTGCGAACACTGAAGCTTTCTTT. Translated, it gives CASSVLGANTEAFF.

J is TRBJ1-1 and V is TRBV5-6; unclear D gene. CDR1 is SGHDT and CDR2 is YYEEEE in the germline V gene. The CDR3 is made up of 13 amino acids. The ends were cut back, 4 bases at V and 8 bases at J, with 15 bases in the middle. The CDR3 DNA sequence: TGTGCCAGCAGCCGGGTAGGGCCGTGGGAAGCTTTCTTT. It is translated as CASSRVGPWEAFF.

This clone occurred a few times. V and J are TRBV9 and TRBJ1-1; D is unresolved. Trimming removed 1 base from V and 3 bases from J, with 10 bases in between. Per germline, CDR1 SGDLS and CDR2 YYNGEE. The CDR3 runs 14 residues. CDR3 residues: CASSVRRQDTEAFF. CDR3 bases: TGTGCCAGCAGCGTACGTCGCCAGGACACTGAAGCTTTCTTT.

This clone has a single count. The V and J genes are TRBV19 and TRBJ1-2, with D unclear. Germline V lookup: CDR1 LNHDA, CDR2 SQIVND (reference sequence). The CDR3 length is 13 residues. Trimming cost V 2 bases and J 0 bases, with 4 bases left between them. CDR3 in amino acids: CASSIRANYGYTF. The CDR3, as DNA: TGTGCCAGTAGTATACGAGCTAACTATGGCTACACCTTC.

The rearrangement joins TRBV5-1 to TRBJ2-5; D gene ambiguous. The CDR3 is 15 amino acids. Germline CDR1 is SGHRS and CDR2 is YFSETQ. Trimming removed 3 bases at V and 2 bases at J, with 14 bases between. CDR3: CASSSDPGGQETQYF. DNA for the CDR3: TGCGCCAGCAGCTCGGACCCCGGTGGGCAAGAGACCCAGTACTTC. Filled out from reference TRBV5-1 and TRBJ2-5, the complete variable domain reads KAGVTQTPRYLIKTRGQQVTLSCSPISGHRSVSWYQQTPGQGLQFLFEYFSETQRNKGNFPGRFSGRQFSNSRSEMNVSTLELGDSALYLCASSSDPGGQETQYFGPGTRLLVL.

This clone was counted a few times. The V and J genes are TRBV3-1 (or the pseudogene TRBV3-2) and TRBJ2-2, with D perhaps given as TRBD1 or TRBD2 (5 bases each). The CDR3 extends over 17 amino acids. Germline V gene lookup returns CDR1 LGHDT and CDR2 YNNKEL (reference sequence). V was trimmed by 7 bases and J by 2 bases, leaving 20 bases between them. The CDR3, as DNA: TGTGCCAGCACAATAACCGGGGCCAGCGTTAACACCGGGGAGCTGTTTTTT. It codes for CASTITGASVNTGELFF.

The chain joins TRBV30 to TRBJ2-7; no definite D call. From germline, CDR1 is GTSNPN and CDR2 SVGIG (reference sequence). The V end lost 3 bases, the J end lost 5 bases, and 8 bases lay between the germline ends. The CDR3 consists of 11 residues. The CDR3 spells CAWSGKDEQYF. The CDR3 nucleotides read TGTGCCTGGAGCGGAAAGGACGAGCAGTACTTC.

The chain uses TRBV28 and TRBJ1-4, with TRBD1 as a possible D gene (5 bases). This CDR3 is built from 16 residues. V lost 4 bases and J lost 13, with 25 bases in between. Germline values: CDR1 MDHEN, CDR2 SYDVKM. The CDR3 loop reads CASSSIRGSRERGLFF. The CDR3 nucleotides are TGTGCCAGCAGTTCGATTCGGGGATCGCGGGAGAGGGGACTGTTTTTT.

V usage is TRBV29-1 and J usage is TRBJ1-5, with D possibly TRBD1 on 5 matching bases. Looked up from germline, CDR1 is SQVTM and CDR2 is ANQGSEA. The CDR3 loop spans 13 amino acids. The germline V and J ends were trimmed by 5 bases and 5 bases, with 13 bases remaining between them. The CDR3 DNA sequence: TGCAGCGTTTCCCAGGGTGAGGATCAGCCCCAGCATTTT. It yields the protein CSVSQGEDQPQHF.

This clone was observed a single time. The V and J genes are TRBV5-6 and TRBJ1-1, with TRBD1 matching 10 bases. The germline V gene encodes CDR1 SGHDT and CDR2 YYEEEE. The V gene end was trimmed by 3 bases and the J gene end by 3 bases; junction bases not matched to a gene: 11. CDR3 size: 17 residues. For the CDR3, the DNA is TGTGCCAGCAGCTCAACCGGGACAGGGGAATGGGACACTGAAGCTTTCTTT. Translation: CASSSTGTGEWDTEAFF.

V and J are TRBV6-2 or TRBV6-3 and TRBJ1-1; 8 nucleotides align to TRBD1. CDR1 is MNHEY and CDR2 is SVGEGT in the germline V gene. This CDR3 contains 14 residues. Trimming at V came to 4 bases and at J to 5 bases, leaving 6 bases not matched to a gene. DNA of the CDR3: TGTGCCAGCAGTTCATGGACAGGGAGGACTGAAGCTTTCTTT. Translation: CASSSWTGRTEAFF.

This chain joins TRBV5-1 and TRBJ2-1; TRBD2 agrees at 10 bases. There are 17 residues in the CDR3. J was trimmed by 7 bases and V by 2 bases; bases with no gene match: 12. Germline CDR1 SGHRS, CDR2 YFSETQ. This CDR3 reads CASSLMRSAGGRNEQFF. DNA for the CDR3: TGCGCCAGCAGCTTAATGAGATCAGCGGGGGGGCGAAATGAGCAGTTCTTC.

This clone was seen a handful of times. The chain employs TRBV6-2 or TRBV6-3 and TRBJ2-3; no definite D call. Germline V gene sequence: CDR1 MNHEY, CDR2 SVGEGT. The CDR3 is 12 residues long. Deletions cut 5 bases from V and 1 base from J, with 4 bases between. Here the CDR3 reads CASSTRTDTQYF. The CDR3, as DNA: TGTGCCAGCAGTACTCGCACAGATACGCAGTATTTT.

The V gene is TRBV12-3 or TRBV12-4, the J gene TRBJ1-1; no reliable D call. The CDR3 loop spans 13 amino acids. V lost 4 bases to trimming and J lost 3 bases, with 9 bases between them. The CDR3 coding sequence is TGTGCCAGCAGTTCACCAGGATACACTGAAGCTTTCTTT. This codes for CASSSPGYTEAFF.

The chain combines TRBV15 with TRBJ2-5, with TRBD2 identical over 12 bases. This CDR3 is built from 14 residues. J gave up 5 bases and V 6 bases, and 4 bases lay outside the gene matches. The V gene's germline CDR1 is LNHNV and CDR2 YYDKDF (reference sequence). CDR3 sequence reads: CATRTSGGFETQYF. CDR3 sequence (DNA): TGTGCCACCAGAACTAGCGGGGGGTTTGAGACCCAGTACTTC.

Turning to this clone: Other DNA sequences in the sample encode the same CDR3. V gene TRBV6-5 combines with J gene TRBJ1-5, with D uncertain. The germline V gene encodes CDR1 MNHEY and CDR2 SVGAGI. The CDR3 is 13 residues long. Trimming stripped 0 bases from V and 7 bases from J, with 7 bases between. The CDR3 region is CASSYSRGQPQHF. In DNA, the CDR3 is TGTGCCAGCAGTTACTCGAGAGGGCAGCCCCAGCATTTT.

The chain combines TRBV7-9 with TRBJ2-3; TRBD1 aligns across 9 bases. Germline trimming cut 3 bases from V and 2 bases from J; bases unmatched to any gene: 6. The germline CDR1 and CDR2 sequences are SEHNR and FQNEAQ (reference sequence). The CDR3 is 16 amino acids. Here the CDR3 reads CASSFTGTGYTDTQYF. In nucleotides, the CDR3 is TGTGCCAGCAGCTTTACCGGGACAGGGTACACAGATACGCAGTATTTT.